This T cell receptor (beta chain) was sequenced for a study of blood T cells in healthy people across ages. A sample-barcoded 5' primer and a J-beta primer mix were used in a second PCR of roughly 6 to 11 cycles. TCRdb fed the 5' RACE reads into MiXCR, producing one record per CDR3 protein. The sample records about 1.4 million distinct CDR3 sequences, approximately 60% being singletons. What was sequenced was blood. The TCR sequence derives from a man younger than 35 in good health.

Here the CDR3 DNA reads TGCGCCAGCAGCTTCGGGGGGAATGAAAAACTGTTTTTT. Amino acid sequence: CASSFGGNEKLFF. The chain employs TRBV5-1 and TRBJ1-4, with a tentative D call TRBD1 (5 bases). Germline V lookup: CDR1 SGHRS, CDR2 YFSETQ. Deletions cut 2 bases from V and 5 bases from J, with 7 bases between. This CDR3 region has 13 residues.